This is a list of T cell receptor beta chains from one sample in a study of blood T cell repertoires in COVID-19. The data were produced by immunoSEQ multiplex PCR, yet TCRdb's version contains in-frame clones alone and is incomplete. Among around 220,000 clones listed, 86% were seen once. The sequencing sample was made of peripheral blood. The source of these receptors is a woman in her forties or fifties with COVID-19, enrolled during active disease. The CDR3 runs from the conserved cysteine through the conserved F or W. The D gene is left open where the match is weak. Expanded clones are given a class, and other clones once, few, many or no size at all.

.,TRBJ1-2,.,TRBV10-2,TGCGCCAGCAGGCACTCTCATATGGATGGCTACACCTTC,CASRHSHMDGYTF
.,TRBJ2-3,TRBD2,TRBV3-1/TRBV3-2,TGTGCCAGCAGCCAAGGCCCGGGGGGGTCCCTACACCGCACAGATACGCAGTATTTT,CASSQGPGGSLHRTDTQYF
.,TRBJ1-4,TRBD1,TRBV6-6,TGTGCCAGCAGTCGACAGGGGGCGCTCACTAATGAAAAACTGTTTTTT,CASSRQGALTNEKLFF
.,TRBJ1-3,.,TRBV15,TGTGCCACCAGCAGAGACAACAGGCGTGGAGGAAACACCATATATTTT,CATSRDNRRGGNTIYF
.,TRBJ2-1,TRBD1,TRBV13,TGTGCCAGCACCACGCCGGGACAGGGAAGCAATGAGCAGTTCTTC,CASTTPGQGSNEQFF
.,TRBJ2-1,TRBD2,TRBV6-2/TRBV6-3,TGTGCCAGCAGTTACTCACTACTAGCGGGGGTTACATATGAGCAGTTCTTC,CASSYSLLAGVTYEQFF
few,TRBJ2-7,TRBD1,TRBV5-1,TGCGCCAGCAGCTTTATGGGACAGCTATCCTACGAGCAGTACTTC,CASSFMGQLSYEQYF
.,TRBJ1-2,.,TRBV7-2,TGTGCCAGCAGCTTCGCCAGATACTATGGCTACACCTTC,CASSFARYYGYTF
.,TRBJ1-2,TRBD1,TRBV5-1,TGCGCCAGCAGCTTGGGTGGGACAGGGGCGCCCACCTTC,CASSLGGTGAPTF
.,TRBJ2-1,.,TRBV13,TGTGCCAGCAGCATCTTGAATGAGCAGTTCTTC,CASSILNEQFF
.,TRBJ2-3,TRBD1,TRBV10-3,TGTGCCTCCGAGGATGACAGGGGCACAGATACGCAGTATTTT,CASEDDRGTDTQYF
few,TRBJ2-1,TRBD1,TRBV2,TGTGCCAGCAGTGGGACAGGGGGCGGGTTTTCCTACAATGAGCAGTTCTTC,CASSGTGGGFSYNEQFF
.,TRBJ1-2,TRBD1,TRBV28,TGTGCCAGCAGTTTAACGACAGGGCTTCCAGACACCTTC,CASSLTTGLPDTF
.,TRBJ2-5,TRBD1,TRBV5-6,TGTGCCAGCAGCCTATACTCAGGGGGCAGGGGCCAAGAGACCCAGTACTTC,CASSLYSGGRGQETQYF
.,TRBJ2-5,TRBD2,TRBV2,TGTGCCAGCAGTGGGGGACTAGCGGGCTGGGAGACCCAGTACTTC,CASSGGLAGWETQYF
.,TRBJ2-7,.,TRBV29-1,TGCAGCGTTGCCCTCTGGAGGGGCTCCTACGAGCAGTACTTC,CSVALWRGSYEQYF
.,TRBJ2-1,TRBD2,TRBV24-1,TGTGCCACCAGTGATTTGCTAGCGGGGGACAATGAGCAGTTCTTC,CATSDLLAGDNEQFF
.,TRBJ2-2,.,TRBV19,TGTGCCAGTAGTATCAGGTTATCGAACACCGGGGAGCTGTTTTTT,CASSIRLSNTGELFF
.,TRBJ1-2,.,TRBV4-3,TGCGCCAGCAGCCAAGGAGTAGGACAGCCATATGGCTACACCTTC,CASSQGVGQPYGYTF
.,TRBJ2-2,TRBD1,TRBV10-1,TGCGCCAGCAGTCGGGACAGCCGGGACACCGGGGAGCTGTTTTTT,CASSRDSRDTGELFF
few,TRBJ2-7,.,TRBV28,TGTGCCAGCAGTTTACAGGGTAACTACGAGCAGTACTTC,CASSLQGNYEQYF
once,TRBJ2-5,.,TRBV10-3,TGTGCCATCAGGGGGAACACGGAGCGGAGGTTGGCAGAGACCCAGTACTTC,CAIRGNTERRLAETQYF
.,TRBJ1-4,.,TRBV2,TGTGCCAGCACTTACAGTAATGAAAAACTGTTTTTT,CASTYSNEKLFF
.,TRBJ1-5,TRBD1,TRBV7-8,TGTGCCAGCAGCCTAGGACAGGGGGCAGGTCAGCCCCAGCATTTT,CASSLGQGAGQPQHF
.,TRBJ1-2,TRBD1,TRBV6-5,TGTGCCAGCCGGGACAGGGAGTTGGGGTACTATGGCTACACCTTC,CASRDRELGYYGYTF
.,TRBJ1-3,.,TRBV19,TGTGCCAGTGGGGGGGGCCCCTCTGGAAACACCATATATTTT,CASGGGPSGNTIYF
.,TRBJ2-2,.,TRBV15,TGTGCCACCAGCCCTAGGGCGGGCCCCACCGGGGAGCTGTTTTTT,CATSPRAGPTGELFF
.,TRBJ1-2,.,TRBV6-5,TGTGCCAGCAGCCCGCAAGGGGGTTATGGCTACACCTTC,CASSPQGGYGYTF